One sample yielded the 19 T cell receptor beta chains listed below, sequenced in a study of shared clonotypes between healthy human individuals. TCRdb keeps only in-frame clones here, not all; method: immunoSEQ multiplex PCR. Among fewer than 1.8 million clones listed, around 98.5% were seen once. Sequences were obtained from naive CD4+ T cells sorted from blood. As to subset: CD45RA+ positively selected. Every receptor here comes from a man between 25 and 39 years old in good health.

V and J are TRBV6-4 and TRBJ2-6; TRBD1 agrees at 9 bases. This CDR3 comprises 17 residues. Germline V gene sequence: CDR1 MRHNA, CDR2 SNTAGT. V shed 6 bases and J 1 base; nucleotides not matched to a gene: 7. The CDR3 nucleotides read TGTGCCAGCAGCCAAGGGACAGGGTCTTCTGGGGCCAACGTCCTGACTTTC. This encodes CASSQGTGSSGANVLTF.

The gene calls are TRBV7-2 and TRBJ1-1; 8 bases align to TRBD1. Per germline, CDR1 SGHTA and CDR2 FQGNSA. J gave up 1 base and V 8 bases, and 3 bases lay outside the gene matches. The CDR3 is made up of 13 amino acids. The CDR3 region is CASYDRGNTEAFF. CDR3 sequence (DNA): TGTGCCAGCTACGACAGGGGGAACACTGAAGCTTTCTTT.

In the case of this clone: Other DNA sequences in this sample translate to the same CDR3. V is TRBV5-4 and J is TRBJ1-5; D might be TRBD1 (5 bases). The V gene's germline CDR1 is SGHNT and CDR2 YYREEE (reference sequence). V dropped 2 bases and J dropped 1 base, with 7 bases sitting between them. The CDR3 contains 14 residues. The CDR3 sequence: CASSLRGSNQPQHF. CDR3 bases: TGTGCCAGCAGCTTACGGGGGAGCAATCAGCCCCAGCATTTT. The full variable domain, rest sourced from reference TRBV5-4 and TRBJ1-5, is ETGVTQSPTHLIKTRGQQVTLRCSSQSGHNTVSWYQQALGQGPQFIFQYYREEENGRGNFPPRFSGLQFPNYSSELNVNALELDDSALYLCASSLRGSNQPQHFGDGTRLSIL.

This chain's CDR3 is CASSIYREKYNEQFF. Here the CDR3 DNA reads TGTGCCAGTAGTATTTATAGGGAGAAGTACAATGAGCAGTTCTTC. This sequence joins TRBV19 and TRBJ2-1; D possibly corresponds to TRBD2 (5 bases). CDR1 is LNHDA, CDR2 SQIVND, per germline (reference sequence). V lost 3 bases to trimming and J lost 4 bases, with 13 bases between them. This CDR3 spans 15 amino acids.

To note about this clone: The sample holds other DNA sequences that translate to the same CDR3. This chain links TRBV6-6 with TRBJ2-5, with D perhaps TRBD1 (6 bases). V gave up 2 bases and J gave up 1 base, with 11 bases separating them. The CDR3 consists of 15 residues. Germline V gives CDR1 MNHNY, CDR2 SVGAGI (reference sequence). CDR3 sequence (DNA): TGTGCCAGCAGTTACCCGACAGGCTTCCAAGAGACCCAGTACTTC. This sequence encodes CASSYPTGFQETQYF.

V and J are TRBV11-2 and TRBJ2-7; 11 positions match TRBD2. Germline V gene sequence: CDR1 SGHAT, CDR2 FQNNGV. This CDR3 has 14 residues. J gave up 7 bases and V 5 bases, and 7 bases lay outside the gene matches. CDR3 sequence (DNA): TGTGCCAGCAGCATTAGCGGGAGGGCCGGAGAGCAGTACTTC. It is translated as CASSISGRAGEQYF.

The V and J genes are TRBV18 and TRBJ1-5; 8 bases are a match to TRBD1. Germline assignment: CDR1 KGHSH and CDR2 LQKENI. This CDR3 is built from 17 residues. The V segment lost 3 bases and the J segment 6 bases; nucleotides outside the gene matches: 13. The CDR3 nucleotides are TGTGCCAGCTCACCGGCCTCGTCAGGACAGGGCGGTCAGCCCCAGCATTTT. This sequence encodes CASSPASSGQGGQPQHF.

This chain joins TRBV28 and TRBJ1-2; D call uncertain. Between the trimmed V and J ends, which lost 5 bases and 4 bases, there was a span of 17 bases. Per germline, CDR1 MDHEN and CDR2 SYDVKM. The CDR3 spans 15 residues. CDR3 protein: CASSPSGIVVYGYTF. CDR3 in DNA: TGTGCCAGCAGTCCCTCGGGGATTGTCGTCTATGGCTACACCTTC.

The chain uses TRBV7-9 and TRBJ1-2; D is ambiguous. The V gene lost 4 bases and the J gene lost 8 bases, with 14 bases spanning the gap. The germline V gene has CDR1 SEHNR and CDR2 FQNEAQ (reference sequence). The CDR3 spans 13 residues. CDR3 amino acids: CASSSLDLRGYTF. CDR3 sequence (DNA): TGTGCCAGCAGCTCCCTAGACTTGAGGGGCTACACCTTC.

This clone is a singleton in its sample. The chain has TRBV10-3 and TRBJ1-4, with D hard to call. V was shortened by 4 bases and J by 5 bases, with 8 bases between the two germline ends. This CDR3 spans 13 amino acids. Germline CDR1 and CDR2: ENHRY and SYGVKD. Written as DNA, the CDR3 is TGTGCCATCAGTGGTGTCCGGAATGAAAAACTGTTTTTT. Its translation is CAISGVRNEKLFF.

The chain has TRBV2 and TRBJ2-7, with 7 bases fitting TRBD1. The V gene end was trimmed by 7 bases and the J gene end by 6 bases; junction bases not matched to a gene: 9. Germline V CDR1 and CDR2: SNHLY, FYNNEI. This CDR3 is 13 amino acids long. DNA for the CDR3: TGTGCCAGCAATCCTCGACAGGGCGCCGAGCAGTACTTC. As protein: CASNPRQGAEQYF.

The chain couples TRBV21-1 to TRBJ2-3; no check of the table's D call, TRBD1, against the DNA was made. TRBV21-1 is a pseudogene. This CDR3 comprises 16 residues. CDR3 protein: CASSKVSGECTDTQYF. DNA for the CDR3: TGTGCCAGCAGCAAAGTGTCAGGGGAGTGCACAGATACGCAGTATTTT.

This chain joins TRBV6-1 and TRBJ1-5, with 9 bases identical to TRBD1. Germline values: CDR1 MNHNS, CDR2 SASEGT. The CDR3 runs to 14 residues. J lost 5 bases, V lost 6 bases, and 5 bases had no gene match. DNA for the CDR3: TGTGCCAGCAGAAGGGACAGGGAACATCAGCCCCAGCATTTT. It translates to CASRRDREHQPQHF.

V gene TRBV5-5 combines with J gene TRBJ2-2; either TRBD1 or TRBD2 may supply D (5 bases each). The CDR3 runs 15 residues. The V gene lost 2 bases and the J gene lost 7 bases, with 15 bases spanning the gap. Germline V gene lookup returns CDR1 SGHKS and CDR2 YYEKEE (reference sequence). CDR3 protein: CASSFKVERGGELFF. The DNA of the CDR3 is TGTGCCAGCAGCTTCAAAGTTGAGAGGGGCGGGGAGCTGTTTTTT.

This sequence joins TRBV6-5 and TRBJ1-5; 7 nucleotides match TRBD1. The germline CDR1 and CDR2 sequences are MNHEY and SVGAGI. The CDR3 totals 14 residues. V gave up 2 bases and J gave up 4 bases; unmatched junction bases: 2. CDR3 in DNA: TGTGCCAGCAGTTACGACAGGGTAAATCAGCCCCAGCATTTT. Amino acids: CASSYDRVNQPQHF.

This chain joins TRBV4-3 and TRBJ1-4; D gene uncertain. Germline V gene sequence: CDR1 LGHNA, CDR2 YSLEER. The CDR3 is 19 amino acids. V gave up 2 bases and J gave up 0 bases, with 19 bases separating them. CDR3 sequence reads: CASSQLGRRLDATNEKLFF. The CDR3 region has the DNA TGCGCCAGCAGCCAATTAGGACGGAGACTTGATGCAACTAATGAAAAACTGTTTTTT.

The chain couples TRBV6-6 to TRBJ2-7; no definite D call. Trimming left V 7 bases short and J 0 bases short, with 13 bases between. Germline CDR1 is MNHNY and CDR2 is SVGAGI (reference sequence). This CDR3 contains 14 residues. The CDR3 DNA follows: TGTGCCAGCAAGTCAGGTCTGGCCTCCTACGAGCAGTACTTC. Protein sequence: CASKSGLASYEQYF.

The chain recombines TRBV18 with TRBJ2-7, with D hard to call. With 5 bases removed from V and 0 bases from J, the gap between germline ends came to 11 bases. Per the germline V gene, CDR1 is KGHSH and CDR2 is LQKENI. This CDR3 has 14 amino acids. This CDR3 reads CASSETLVSYEQYF. CDR3 bases: TGTGCCAGCTCAGAGACCCTAGTCTCCTACGAGCAGTACTTC.

The gene calls are TRBV29-1 and TRBJ2-3; 11 nucleotides line up with TRBD1. Losses at the gene ends were 1 base for V and 4 bases for J; bases not matched to a gene: 7. CDR3 length equals 16 residues. Per the germline V gene, CDR1 is SQVTM and CDR2 is ANQGSEA. CDR3 residues: CSVEGMDRGLADTQYF. Here the CDR3 DNA reads TGCAGCGTTGAAGGTATGGACAGGGGGCTCGCAGATACGCAGTATTTT.